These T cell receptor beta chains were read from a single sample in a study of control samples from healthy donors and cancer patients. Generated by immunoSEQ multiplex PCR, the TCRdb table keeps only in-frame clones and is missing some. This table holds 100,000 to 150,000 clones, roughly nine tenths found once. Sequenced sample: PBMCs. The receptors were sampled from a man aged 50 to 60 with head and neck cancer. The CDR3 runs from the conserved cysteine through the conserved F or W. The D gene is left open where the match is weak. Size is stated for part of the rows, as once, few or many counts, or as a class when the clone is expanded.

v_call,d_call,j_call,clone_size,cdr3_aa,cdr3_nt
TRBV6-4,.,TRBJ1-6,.,CASTREGGSPLHF,TGTGCCAGCACCCGTGAGGGAGGGTCACCCCTCCACTTT
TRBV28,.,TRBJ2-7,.,CASSLSRPQSYEQYF,TGTGCCAGCAGTTTATCCAGACCCCAGTCCTACGAGCAGTACTTC
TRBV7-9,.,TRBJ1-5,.,CASSLAQDQPQHF,TGTGCCAGCAGCTTAGCGCAAGATCAGCCCCAGCATTTT
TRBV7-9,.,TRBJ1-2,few,CASSFGGGQVGYGYTF,TGTGCCAGCAGCTTCGGCGGGGGTCAAGTAGGCTATGGCTACACCTTC
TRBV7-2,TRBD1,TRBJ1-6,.,CASSRQGTAYNSPLHF,TGTGCCAGCAGCCGCCAGGGGACAGCTTATAATTCACCCCTCCACTTT
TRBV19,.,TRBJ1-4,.,CASKDAILYEKLFF,TGTGCCAGCAAAGACGCCATTCTTTATGAAAAACTGTTTTTT
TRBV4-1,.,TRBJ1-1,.,CASSLTANTEAFF,TGCGCCAGCAGCTTGACAGCGAACACTGAAGCTTTCTTT
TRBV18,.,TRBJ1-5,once,CASSPPAGVDGNQPQHF,TGTGCCAGCTCACCACCGGCAGGGGTGGACGGCAATCAGCCCCAGCATTTT
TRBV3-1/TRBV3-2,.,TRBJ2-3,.,CASSQDGQLTQYF,TGTGCCAGCAGCCAAGATGGGCAGCTTACGCAGTATTTT
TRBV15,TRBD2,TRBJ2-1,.,CATSRGAGGHEQFF,TGTGCCACCAGCAGGGGGGCGGGGGGACATGAGCAGTTCTTC
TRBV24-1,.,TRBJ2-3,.,CATSDLGGTSTDTQYF,TGTGCCACCAGTGATTTGGGGGGTACAAGTACAGATACGCAGTATTTT
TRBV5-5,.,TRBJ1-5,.,CASSFEGNQPQHF,TGTGCCAGCAGCTTCGAGGGGAATCAGCCCCAGCATTTT
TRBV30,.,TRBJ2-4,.,CAWSTGTVGSVIQYF,TGTGCCTGGAGTACCGGTACAGTAGGATCGGTCATTCAGTACTTC
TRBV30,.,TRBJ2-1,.,CAWSSRVLTKEQFF,TGTGCCTGGAGTTCCAGGGTACTAACAAAGGAGCAGTTCTTC
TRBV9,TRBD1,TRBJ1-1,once,CASSVTQDRGMAFF,TGTGCCAGCAGCGTAACCCAGGACAGGGGGATGGCTTTCTTT
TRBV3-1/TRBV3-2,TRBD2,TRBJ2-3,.,CASSVPSGRGTDTQYF,TGTGCCAGCAGCGTACCTAGCGGGAGGGGCACAGATACGCAGTATTTT
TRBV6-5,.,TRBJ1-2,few,CASSYRGYGYTF,TGTGCCAGCAGTTACCGGGGTTATGGCTACACCTTC
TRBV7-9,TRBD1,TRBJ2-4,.,CASSEPTGLAKNIQYF,TGTGCCAGCAGCGAACCGACAGGGCTAGCCAAAAACATTCAGTACTTC
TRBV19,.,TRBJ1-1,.,CASSINTSPDTEAFF,TGTGCCAGTAGTATAAACACCTCCCCGGACACTGAAGCTTTCTTT
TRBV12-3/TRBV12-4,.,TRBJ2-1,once,CASSSYPYRGQFF,TGTGCCAGCAGTTCCTACCCGTATCGCGGGCAGTTCTTC
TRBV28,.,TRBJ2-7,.,CASSLKPGNYEQYF,TGTGCCAGTAGCCTTAAGCCAGGGAATTACGAGCAGTACTTC
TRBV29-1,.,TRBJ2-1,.,CSGRPRSYNEQFF,TGCAGCGGGCGGCCCCGCTCCTACAATGAGCAGTTCTTC
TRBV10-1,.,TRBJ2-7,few,CASEVSDSSYEQYF,TGCGCCAGCGAAGTATCCGACAGCTCCTACGAGCAGTACTTC
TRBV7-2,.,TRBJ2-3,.,CASSLGARGVTDTQYF,TGTGCCAGCAGCTTAGGGGCCCGGGGCGTCACAGATACGCAGTATTTT
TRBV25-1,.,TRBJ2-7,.,CASSESRVEQYF,TGTGCCAGCAGTGAGTCCAGGGTTGAGCAGTACTTC
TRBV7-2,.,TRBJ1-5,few,CASSWGGSDQPQHF,TGTGCCAGCAGCTGGGGCGGTTCTGATCAGCCCCAGCATTTT
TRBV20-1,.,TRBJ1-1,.,CSGAFGRAFF,TGCAGTGGAGCGTTTGGGCGAGCTTTCTTT
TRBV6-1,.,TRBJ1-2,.,CASSERDYGYTF,TGTGCCAGCAGTGAACGGGACTATGGCTACACCTTC
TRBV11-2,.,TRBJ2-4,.,CASSLESQTIQYF,TGTGCCAGCAGCTTAGAAAGTCAGACCATTCAGTACTTC
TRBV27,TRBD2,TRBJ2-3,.,CASSSLAGVGTDTQYF,TGTGCCAGCAGTTCTTTAGCGGGAGTGGGGACAGATACGCAGTATTTT
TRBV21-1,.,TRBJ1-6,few,CASSIAGLWNSPLHF,TGTGCCAGCAGCATCGCAGGGTTATGGAATTCACCCCTCCACTTT
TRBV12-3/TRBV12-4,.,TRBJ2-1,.,CASGGNEQFF,TGTGCCAGCGGGGGGAATGAGCAGTTCTTC
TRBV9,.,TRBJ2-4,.,CASSATGHIQYF,TGTGCCAGCAGCGCCACCGGGCACATTCAGTACTTC
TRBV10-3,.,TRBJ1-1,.,CAIRRGYDTEAFF,TGTGCCATCCGCAGGGGTTATGACACTGAAGCTTTCTTT
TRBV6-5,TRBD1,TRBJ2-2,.,CASSYGDRVDTGELFF,TGTGCCAGCAGTTACGGCGACAGGGTCGACACCGGGGAGCTGTTTTTT
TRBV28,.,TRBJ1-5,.,CASSFGSQPQHF,TGTGCCAGCAGTTTTGGGAGTCAGCCCCAGCATTTT
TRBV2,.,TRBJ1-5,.,CASRGTGNQPQHF,TGTGCCAGCAGAGGAACAGGTAATCAGCCCCAGCATTTT